This T cell receptor (beta chain) appears in the sequencing data of a study of T cell repertoires in cytomegalovirus infection. This clonotype appeared many times. Its antigen remains unidentified. Each CDR3 protein gets one entry after TCRdb re-called the reads with MiXCR. The sample has some 940,000 distinct CDR3 sequences; more than 25% are singletons. There are 16 residues in the CDR3. CDR1 is SGHVS and CDR2 is FNYEAQ in the germline V gene. Trimming stripped 5 bases from V and 3 bases from J, with 16 bases between. The material was cultured CD8+ T cells from PBMCs, obtained from culture after CMV antigen stimulation. The chain combines TRBV7-6 with TRBJ2-2; the D is unclear. The sequence was obtained from a human donor in good health (CMV status not recorded). Some clones in this sample may be carry-over from other donors' samples. CDR3 sequence: CASSLGDQADTGELFF. CDR3 DNA sequence: TGTGCCAGCAGCCTTGGGGATCAGGCGGACACCGGGGAGCTGTTTTTT.